This entry concerns a single T cell receptor beta chain. Its cognate antigen is unknown. This CDR3 comprises 14 residues. V lost 5 bases to trimming and J lost 4 bases, with 14 bases between them. Per the germline V gene, CDR1 is SEHNR and CDR2 is FQNEAQ (reference sequence). This specimen belongs to a study of CD8+ T cells in alopecia areata. As for the study in general: Twice a day, 5 to 10 mg of oral tofacitinib was administered to treated patients.

Investigators isolated RNA and reverse transcribed it into cDNA to act as the sequencing template. Data came from immunoSEQ multiplex PCR; TCRdb stores just in-frame clones and leaves some out. The table records around 250,000 clones, under 70% of them present only once. Samples from alopecia areata patients were lesional scalp punch biopsies and peripheral blood. PBMCs provided sorted CD4+ and CD8+ T cells. Study-wide results and caveats: Lesional scalp exceeded normal scalp in clonality, especially in alopecia totalis/universalis.

This TCR derives from a human donor with alopecia areata. The source material was CD4+ T cells sorted from blood, sampled at week 0. This chain joins TRBV7-9 and TRBJ1-2, with no clear D. The CDR3, as DNA: TGTGCCAGCAGCCCCCGGGAGGGCCTCTATGGCTACACCTTC. Translation gives CASSPREGLYGYTF.